Below, one TCR beta chain is given with its context. Its cognate antigen is unknown. This specimen comes from a study of cytomegalovirus exposure and HLA in healthy donors. PCR primers comprised 60 Vbeta and 13 Jbeta primers. The protocol was immunoSEQ multiplex PCR, while the TCRdb copy is restricted to in-frame clones and leaves out a portion. The table lists 130,000 or so clones, just under 80% of them singletons, with 5% to 6% in the top ten. General observations from the study: For cytomegalovirus status, the classifier reportedly gave diagnoses with high specificity and sensitivity.

The CDR3 is 14 residues long. V trimming: 0 bases; J trimming: 7 bases; junction bases outside the gene matches: 4. Germline values: CDR1 SGHDT, CDR2 YYEEEE. Sequenced material: PBMCs. V gene TRBV5-6 combines with J gene TRBJ1-2; 9 bases agree with TRBD1. The TCR comes from a man aged 25-45 years in good health and CMV-seronegative. The CDR3 bases are TGTGCCAGCAGCTTGGACTGGACAGGGGTTGGCTACACCTTC. Its protein is CASSLDWTGVGYTF.